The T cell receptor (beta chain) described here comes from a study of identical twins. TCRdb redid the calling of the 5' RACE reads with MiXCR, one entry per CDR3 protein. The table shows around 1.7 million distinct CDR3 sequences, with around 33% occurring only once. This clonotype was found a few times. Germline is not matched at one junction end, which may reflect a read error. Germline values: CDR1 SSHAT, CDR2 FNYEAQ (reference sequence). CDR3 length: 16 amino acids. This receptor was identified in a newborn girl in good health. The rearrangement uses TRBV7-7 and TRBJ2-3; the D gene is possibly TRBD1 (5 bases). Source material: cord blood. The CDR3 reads CASSLGARWPADTQYF. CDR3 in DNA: TGTGCTAGCAGCTTAGGGGCCCGGTGGCCGGCAGATACGCAGTATTTT.